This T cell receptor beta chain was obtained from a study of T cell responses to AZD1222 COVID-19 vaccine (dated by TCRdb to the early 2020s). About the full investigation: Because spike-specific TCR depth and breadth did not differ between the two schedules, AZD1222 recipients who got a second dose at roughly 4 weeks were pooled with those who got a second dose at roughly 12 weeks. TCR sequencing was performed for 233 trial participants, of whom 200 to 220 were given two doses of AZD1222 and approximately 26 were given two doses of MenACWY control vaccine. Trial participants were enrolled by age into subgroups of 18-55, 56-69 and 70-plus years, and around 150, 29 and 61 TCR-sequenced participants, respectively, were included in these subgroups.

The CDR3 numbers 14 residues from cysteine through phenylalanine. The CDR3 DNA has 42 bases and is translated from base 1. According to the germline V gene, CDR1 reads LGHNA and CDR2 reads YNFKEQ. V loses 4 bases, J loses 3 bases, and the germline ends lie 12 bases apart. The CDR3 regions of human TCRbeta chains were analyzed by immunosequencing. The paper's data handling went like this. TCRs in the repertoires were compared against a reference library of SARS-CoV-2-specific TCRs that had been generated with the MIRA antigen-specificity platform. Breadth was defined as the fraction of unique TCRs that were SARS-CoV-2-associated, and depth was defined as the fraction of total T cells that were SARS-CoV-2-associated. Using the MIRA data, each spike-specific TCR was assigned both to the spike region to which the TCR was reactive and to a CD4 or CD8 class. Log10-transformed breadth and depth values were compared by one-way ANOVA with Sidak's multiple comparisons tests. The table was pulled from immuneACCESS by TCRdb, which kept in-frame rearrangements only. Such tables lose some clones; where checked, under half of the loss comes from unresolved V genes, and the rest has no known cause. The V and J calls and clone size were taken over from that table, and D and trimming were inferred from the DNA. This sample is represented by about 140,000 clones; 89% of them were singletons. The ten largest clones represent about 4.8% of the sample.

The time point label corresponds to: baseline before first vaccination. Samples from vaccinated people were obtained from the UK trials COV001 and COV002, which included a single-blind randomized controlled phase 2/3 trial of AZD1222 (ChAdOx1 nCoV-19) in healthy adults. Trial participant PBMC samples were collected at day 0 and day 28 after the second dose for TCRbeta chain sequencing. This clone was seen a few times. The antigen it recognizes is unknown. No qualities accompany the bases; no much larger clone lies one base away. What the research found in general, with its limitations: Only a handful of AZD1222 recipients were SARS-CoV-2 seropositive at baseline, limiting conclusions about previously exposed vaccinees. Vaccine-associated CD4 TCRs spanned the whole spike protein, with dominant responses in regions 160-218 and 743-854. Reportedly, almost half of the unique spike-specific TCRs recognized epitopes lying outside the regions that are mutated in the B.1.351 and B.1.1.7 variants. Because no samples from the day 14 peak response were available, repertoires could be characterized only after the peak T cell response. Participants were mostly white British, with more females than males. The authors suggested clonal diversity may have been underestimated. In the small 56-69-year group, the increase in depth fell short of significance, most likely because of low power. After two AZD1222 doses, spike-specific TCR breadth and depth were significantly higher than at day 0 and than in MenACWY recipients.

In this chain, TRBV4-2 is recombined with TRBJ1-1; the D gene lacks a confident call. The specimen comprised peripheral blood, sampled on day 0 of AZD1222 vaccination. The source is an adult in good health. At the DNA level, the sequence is TGTGCCAGCAGCCCCCGAATGATGGACACTGAAGCTTTCTTT. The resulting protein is CASSPRMMDTEAFF.